This T cell receptor beta chain was identified in a study of neurological immune-mediated disorders. Study results and limitations: TCR clonal expansion peaked in HTLV-1-associated myelopathy patients and was lowest in multiple sclerosis patients. There were no CDR3 amino acid sequences shared by expanded clones across subjects, a result suggesting private repertoires in all groups.

Use was made of some 1 million CD4+ or CD8+ T cells in sorted libraries. In its sample, this clonotype was seen many times. Its antigen is as yet unknown. Germline CDR1 reads MNHNS; CDR2 reads SASEGT. The CDR3 sequence is 13 residues long. Between the trimmed V and J ends, which lost 1 base and 9 bases, there was a span of 9 bases. The cDNA was synthesized by means of template-switch 5'RACE, which was carried out with 10-nucleotide random UMIs. TCRdb called the 5' RACE reads again in MiXCR, with one record for every CDR3 protein. Of 30,000 or so distinct CDR3 sequences listed, around 4% were seen once; the top ten hold 20% to 30%.

The clonotype originates from a middle-aged woman in good health. V is TRBV6-1 and J is TRBJ2-2; D is possibly TRBD2 (5 bases). Sequenced sample: CD4+ T cells from blood. CDR3 bases: TGTGCCAGCAGTGAAGGAGGGTTCCGGGAGCTGTTTTTT. This codes for CASSEGGFRELFF.